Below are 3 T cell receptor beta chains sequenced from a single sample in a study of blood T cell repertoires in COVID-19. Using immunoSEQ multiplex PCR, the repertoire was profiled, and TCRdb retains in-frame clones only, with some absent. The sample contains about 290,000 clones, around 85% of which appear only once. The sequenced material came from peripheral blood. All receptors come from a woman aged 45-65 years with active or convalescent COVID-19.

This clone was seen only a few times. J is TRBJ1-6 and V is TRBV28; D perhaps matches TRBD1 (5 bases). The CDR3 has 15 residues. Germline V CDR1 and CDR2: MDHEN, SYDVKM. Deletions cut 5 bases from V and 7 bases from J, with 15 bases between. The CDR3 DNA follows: TGTGCCAGCAGTCCCAGGGTATCGCGAAATTCACCCCTCCACTTT. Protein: CASSPRVSRNSPLHF.

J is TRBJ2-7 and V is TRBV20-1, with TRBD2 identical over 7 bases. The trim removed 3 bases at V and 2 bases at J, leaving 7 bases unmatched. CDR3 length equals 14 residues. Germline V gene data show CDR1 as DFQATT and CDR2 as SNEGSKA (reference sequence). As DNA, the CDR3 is TGCAGTGCTAGTAGGGCTAGCGGAACCTACGAGCAGTACTTC. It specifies CSASRASGTYEQYF.

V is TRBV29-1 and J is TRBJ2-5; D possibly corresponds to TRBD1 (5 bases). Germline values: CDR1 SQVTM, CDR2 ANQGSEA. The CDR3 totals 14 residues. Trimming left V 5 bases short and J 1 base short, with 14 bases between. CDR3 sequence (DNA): TGCAGCGTTACCGAAGACAGTTTCCAAGAGACCCAGTACTTC. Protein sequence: CSVTEDSFQETQYF.